The rows below give T cell receptor beta chains drawn from one sample of a study of blood T cell repertoires in COVID-19. Produced via immunoSEQ multiplex PCR; TCRdb's table is partial and in-frame only. The repertoire has over 80,000 clones, about 87% of them found once; the top ten carry just under 20%. What was sequenced was peripheral blood. The receptors come from a human donor in a cohort sampled during active COVID-19. Each CDR3 is given with its conserved first and last residue. Each record gives: V gene, D gene, J gene, clone size, CDR3 protein, CDR3 DNA. The D gene is left open where the match is weak. The listing skips clone size in some rows; elsewhere it reads once, few, many or a size class.

>TRBV5-1|-|TRBJ2-1|-
CASSGDSYNEQFF
TGCGCCAGCAGCGGGGACTCTTACAATGAGCAGTTCTTC
>TRBV24-1|TRBD1|TRBJ1-1|-
CATSGFSPGTGHTEAFF
TGTGCCACCAGTGGATTTTCCCCGGGGACAGGGCACACTGAAGCTTTCTTT
>TRBV3-1/TRBV3-2|TRBD2|TRBJ2-5|-
CASSQSLADWRRETQYF
TGTGCCAGCAGCCAATCTCTAGCGGACTGGCGGCGAGAGACCCAGTACTTC
>TRBV2|-|TRBJ2-1|-
CALAVTGRIEQFF
TGTGCCTTAGCCGTGACGGGAAGGATTGAGCAGTTCTTC
>TRBV27|TRBD1|TRBJ1-3|once
CASSFTGTGLLGNTIYF
TGTGCCAGCAGCTTCACCGGGACAGGCCTTTTAGGAAACACCATATATTTT
>TRBV10-3|-|TRBJ1-6|-
CAISSNRDSPLHF
TGTGCCATCAGTAGTAACAGGGATTCACCCCTCCACTTT
>TRBV4-1|TRBD2|TRBJ2-3|-
CASSLIFRLAGDPGADTQYF
TGCGCCAGCAGCCTTATATTCCGACTAGCGGGAGACCCGGGGGCAGATACGCAGTATTTT
>TRBV28|-|TRBJ2-4|-
CASSPTSSRAAKNIQYF
TGTGCCAGCAGTCCCACGAGTTCCCGTGCAGCCAAAAACATTCAGTACTTC
>TRBV28|TRBD2|TRBJ2-3|-
CASSLVLTSGFSEDTQYF
TGTGCCAGCAGTTTGGTATTGACTAGCGGGTTCTCAGAGGATACGCAGTATTTT
>TRBV18|-|TRBJ2-7|-
CASSPVVRSEQYF
TGTGCCAGCTCACCGGTCGTCCGGAGCGAGCAGTACTTC
>TRBV6-6|-|TRBJ2-7|-
CASKTGYEQYF
TGTGCCAGTAAAACTGGCTACGAGCAGTACTTC
>TRBV6-5|-|TRBJ1-2|few
CASTVGATENYGYTF
TGTGCCAGCACCGTTGGGGCGACGGAGAACTATGGCTACACCTTC
>TRBV11-3|TRBD2|TRBJ2-5|once
CASSSRASGGQETQYF
TGTGCCAGCAGCTCGCGGGCTAGCGGGGGGCAAGAGACCCAGTACTTC
>TRBV9|-|TRBJ1-3|once
CASSVSGEGNTIYF
TGTGCCAGCAGCGTATCCGGGGAAGGAAACACCATATATTTT
>TRBV27|TRBD1|TRBJ1-2|-
CAIRTGSLGGYTF
TGTGCCATCCGGACAGGCAGCCTTGGCGGCTACACCTTC
>TRBV10-2|TRBD1|TRBJ1-4|once
CASSGQANEKLFF
TGCGCCAGCTCGGGACAGGCAAATGAAAAACTGTTTTTT
>TRBV5-4|-|TRBJ1-5|few
CASSLVYSNQPQHF
TGTGCCAGCAGCTTGGTCTATAGCAATCAGCCCCAGCATTTT
>TRBV6-5|TRBD2|TRBJ2-7|-
CASGPGLAGSYEQYF
TGTGCCAGCGGACCGGGACTAGCGGGCTCCTACGAGCAGTACTTC
>TRBV19|TRBD1|TRBJ2-7|-
CASSMTGGDYEQYF
TGTGCCAGTAGTATGACAGGGGGGGACTACGAGCAGTACTTC
>TRBV2|TRBD2|TRBJ2-1|-
CASNPTSPNEQFF
TGTGCCAGCAATCCGACTAGCCCCAATGAGCAGTTCTTC
>TRBV5-1|TRBD2|TRBJ2-7|-
CASSLTAGAYEQYF
TGCGCCAGCAGCTTAACGGCGGGAGCCTACGAGCAGTACTTC
>TRBV28|-|TRBJ2-4|-
CASSFTGAKNIQYF
TGTGCCAGCAGCTTTACGGGGGCCAAAAACATTCAGTACTTC
>TRBV15|TRBD2|TRBJ2-3|-
CATSRGTSGPATDTQYF
TGTGCCACCAGCAGAGGGACTAGCGGGCCCGCCACAGATACGCAGTATTTT
>TRBV6-5|TRBD1|TRBJ2-2|-
CASSYDRERGELFF
TGTGCCAGCAGTTACGACAGGGAGCGCGGGGAGCTGTTTTTT
>TRBV2|-|TRBJ2-1|few
CASTLDSRYNNEQFF
TGTGCCAGCACACTCGACAGCCGTTATAACAATGAGCAGTTCTTC
>TRBV7-9|-|TRBJ2-7|-
CASSLATLEGEHYEQYF
TGTGCCAGCAGCTTAGCAACATTGGAGGGAGAACACTACGAGCAGTACTTC
>TRBV2|TRBD2|TRBJ2-4|-
CASRQLAGPEALSGNIQYF
TGTGCCAGCAGGCAACTAGCGGGTCCAGAGGCTCTATCGGGAAACATTCAGTACTTC
>TRBV5-1|TRBD1|TRBJ1-4|-
CASSDAQGANEKLFF
TGCGCCAGCAGCGACGCGCAGGGGGCGAATGAAAAACTGTTTTTT
>TRBV7-9|-|TRBJ1-5|few
CASSLTGMNQPQHF
TGTGCCAGCAGCCTAACAGGGATGAATCAGCCCCAGCATTTT
>TRBV28|-|TRBJ2-2|-
CASSLGGASGTGELFF
TGTGCCAGCAGTCTGGGGGGGGCCTCGGGGACCGGGGAGCTGTTTTTT
>TRBV15|-|TRBJ2-5|-
CATSRDWATGGETQYF
TGTGCCACCAGCAGAGATTGGGCGACAGGTGGGGAGACCCAGTACTTC
>TRBV6-5|-|TRBJ2-3|-
CASSSLAPTDTQYF
TGTGCCAGCAGTTCACTAGCTCCCACAGATACGCAGTATTTT
>TRBV11-2|-|TRBJ2-7|-
CASSRGLYEQYF
TGTGCCAGCAGCCGGGGACTTTACGAGCAGTACTTC
>TRBV11-2|TRBD1|TRBJ2-7|-
CASSLVFSGQGAYEQYF
TGTGCCAGCAGCTTAGTCTTTTCGGGACAGGGGGCCTACGAGCAGTACTTC
>TRBV4-3|-|TRBJ1-1|-
CASSQEWGGTEAFF
TGCGCCAGCAGCCAAGAATGGGGGGGCACTGAAGCTTTCTTT
>TRBV6-4|TRBD2|TRBJ2-1|-
CASSELGTSGSSYNEQFF
TGTGCCAGCAGTGAACTGGGGACTAGCGGGAGCTCCTACAATGAGCAGTTCTTC
>TRBV19|-|TRBJ1-1|once
CASRDGQIITEAFF
TGTGCCAGTAGAGATGGACAGATTATTACTGAAGCTTTCTTT
>TRBV11-2|-|TRBJ2-5|-
CASSLAGYQETQYF
TGTGCCAGCAGCTTAGCGGGTTATCAAGAGACCCAGTACTTC
>TRBV18|TRBD1|TRBJ1-5|-
CASSQGAAISNQPQHF
TGTGCCAGCTCACAGGGGGCGGCGATTAGCAATCAGCCCCAGCATTTT
>TRBV5-1|TRBD2|TRBJ2-7|-
CASSSEIGTRFSYEQYF
TGCGCCAGCAGCTCGGAGATCGGGACTAGATTCTCCTACGAGCAGTACTTC
>TRBV2|TRBD1|TRBJ1-5|-
CASSGQGGNQPQHF
TGTGCCAGCAGCGGACAGGGCGGGAATCAGCCCCAGCATTTT
>TRBV7-9|TRBD2|TRBJ2-7|-
CASSLAQTSGISYEQYF
TGTGCCAGCAGCTTAGCCCAGACTAGCGGTATCTCCTACGAGCAGTACTTC
>TRBV15|TRBD1|TRBJ2-7|-
CATSRDLTGQVPFWAYEQYF
TGTGCCACCAGCAGAGATTTGACGGGACAGGTACCCTTTTGGGCCTACGAGCAGTACTTC
>TRBV7-9|-|TRBJ2-7|-
CASRLSGYEQYF
TGTGCCAGCAGGCTATCCGGCTACGAGCAGTACTTC
>TRBV5-1|-|TRBJ1-2|once
CASSLAVDSFYGYTF
TGCGCCAGCAGCTTGGCCGTCGACAGCTTCTATGGCTACACCTTC
>TRBV29-1|-|TRBJ2-3|-
CSVDAGVSTDTQYF
TGCAGCGTTGATGCAGGGGTTAGCACAGATACGCAGTATTTT
>TRBV5-1|TRBD1|TRBJ2-6|-
CASSLIPGQGDPGTSGANVLTF
TGCGCCAGCAGCTTGATTCCTGGACAGGGTGACCCGGGGACCTCTGGGGCCAACGTCCTGACTTTC